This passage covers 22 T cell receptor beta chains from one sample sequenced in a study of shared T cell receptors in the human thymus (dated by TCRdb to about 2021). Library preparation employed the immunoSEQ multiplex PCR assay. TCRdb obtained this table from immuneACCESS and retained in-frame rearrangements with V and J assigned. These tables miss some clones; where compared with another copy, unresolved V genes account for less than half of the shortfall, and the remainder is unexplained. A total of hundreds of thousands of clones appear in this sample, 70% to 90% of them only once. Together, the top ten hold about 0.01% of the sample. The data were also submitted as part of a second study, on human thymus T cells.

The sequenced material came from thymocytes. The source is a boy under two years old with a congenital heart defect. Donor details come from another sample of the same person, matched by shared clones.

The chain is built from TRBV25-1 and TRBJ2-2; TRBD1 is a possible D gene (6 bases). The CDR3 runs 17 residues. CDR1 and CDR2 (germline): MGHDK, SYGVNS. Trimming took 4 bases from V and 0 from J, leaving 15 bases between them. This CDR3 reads CASSGPPWTANTGELFF. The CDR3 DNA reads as TGTGCCAGCAGTGGCCCCCCCTGGACAGCGAACACCGGGGAGCTGTTTTTT.

The DNA for the CDR3 is TGCGCCAGCAGCTTCGACGGAGGCCCTGGAAACACCATATATTTT. It translates to CASSFDGGPGNTIYF. The chain links TRBV5-1 to TRBJ1-3; D not resolved. The CDR3 has 15 residues. V gave up 2 bases and J gave up 2 bases, with 11 bases separating them. Germline CDR1 SGHRS, CDR2 YFSETQ. The full variable domain, its missing parts supplied by reference TRBV5-1 and TRBJ1-3, is KAGVTQTPRYLIKTRGQQVTLSCSPISGHRSVSWYQQTPGQGLQFLFEYFSETQRNKGNFPGRFSGRQFSNSRSEMNVSTLELGDSALYLCASSFDGGPGNTIYFGEGSWLTVV.

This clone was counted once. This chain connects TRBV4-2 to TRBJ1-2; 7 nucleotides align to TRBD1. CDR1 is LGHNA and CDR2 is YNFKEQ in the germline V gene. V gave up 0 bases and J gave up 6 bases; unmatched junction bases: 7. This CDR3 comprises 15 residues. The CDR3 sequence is CASSQEPGTAHGYTF. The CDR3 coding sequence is TGTGCCAGCAGCCAAGAACCCGGGACAGCGCATGGCTACACCTTC.

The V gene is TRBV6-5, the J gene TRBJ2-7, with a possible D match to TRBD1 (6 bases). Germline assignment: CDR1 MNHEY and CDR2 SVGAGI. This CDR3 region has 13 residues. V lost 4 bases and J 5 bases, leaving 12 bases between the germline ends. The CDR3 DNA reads TGTGCCAGCAGTTTGACAGGTCTCAACGAGCAGTACTTC. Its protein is CASSLTGLNEQYF.

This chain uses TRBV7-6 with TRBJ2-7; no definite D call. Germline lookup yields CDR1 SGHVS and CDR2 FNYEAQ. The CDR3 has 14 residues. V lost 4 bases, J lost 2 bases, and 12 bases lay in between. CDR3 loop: CASSSLKYPYEQYF. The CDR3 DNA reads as TGTGCCAGCAGCTCACTTAAATATCCCTACGAGCAGTACTTC.

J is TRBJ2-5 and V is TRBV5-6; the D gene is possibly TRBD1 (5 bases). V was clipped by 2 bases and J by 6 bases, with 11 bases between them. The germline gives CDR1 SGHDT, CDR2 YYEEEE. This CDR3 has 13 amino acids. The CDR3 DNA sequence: TGTGCCAGCAGCTTACAGGAGTTGAAGACCCAGTACTTC. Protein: CASSLQELKTQYF.

The CDR3 is CASSLRKPGTSAYNEQFF. CDR3 sequence (DNA): TGTGCCAGCAGCTTAAGGAAGCCCGGGACTAGCGCTTACAATGAGCAGTTCTTC. The V and J genes are TRBV7-9 and TRBJ2-1, with TRBD2 matching over 10 bases. The CDR3 length is 18 residues. Unmatched junction bases numbered 11, after V lost 2 bases and J lost 4 bases. Germline V gene data show CDR1 as SEHNR and CDR2 as FQNEAQ (reference sequence).

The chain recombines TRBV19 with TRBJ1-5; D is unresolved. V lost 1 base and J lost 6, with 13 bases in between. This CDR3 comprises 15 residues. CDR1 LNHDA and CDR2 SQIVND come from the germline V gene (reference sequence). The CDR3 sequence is CASSIGESSGQPQHF. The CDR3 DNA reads TGTGCCAGTAGTATAGGGGAGAGCTCTGGTCAGCCCCAGCATTTT.

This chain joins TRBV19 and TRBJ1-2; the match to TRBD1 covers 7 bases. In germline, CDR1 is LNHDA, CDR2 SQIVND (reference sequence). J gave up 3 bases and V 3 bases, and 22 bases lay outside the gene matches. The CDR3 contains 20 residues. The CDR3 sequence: CASSIEFSVRGKGLYYGYTF. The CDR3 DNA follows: TGTGCCAGTAGTATCGAGTTTTCTGTCAGGGGGAAGGGCTTATACTATGGCTACACCTTC.

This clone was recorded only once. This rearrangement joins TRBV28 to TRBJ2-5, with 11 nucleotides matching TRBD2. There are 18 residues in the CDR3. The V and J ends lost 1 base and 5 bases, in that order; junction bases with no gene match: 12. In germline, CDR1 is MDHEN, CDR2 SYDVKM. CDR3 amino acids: CASSLYAPPLAGEETQYF. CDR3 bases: TGTGCCAGCAGTTTATATGCCCCCCCACTAGCGGGAGAGGAGACCCAGTACTTC.

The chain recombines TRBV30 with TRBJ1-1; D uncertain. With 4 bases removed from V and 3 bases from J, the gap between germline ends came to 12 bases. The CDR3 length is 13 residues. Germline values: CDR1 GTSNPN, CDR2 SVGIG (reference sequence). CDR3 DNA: TGTGCCTGGAAAGGCGGTGAGGACACTGAAGCTTTCTTT. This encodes CAWKGGEDTEAFF.

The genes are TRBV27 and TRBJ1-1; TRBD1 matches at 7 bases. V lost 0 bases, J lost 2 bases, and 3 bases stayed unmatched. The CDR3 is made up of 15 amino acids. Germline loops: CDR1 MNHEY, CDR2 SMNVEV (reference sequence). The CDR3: CASSLSRTGNTEAFF. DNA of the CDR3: TGTGCCAGCAGTTTATCCCGGACAGGCAACACTGAAGCTTTCTTT.

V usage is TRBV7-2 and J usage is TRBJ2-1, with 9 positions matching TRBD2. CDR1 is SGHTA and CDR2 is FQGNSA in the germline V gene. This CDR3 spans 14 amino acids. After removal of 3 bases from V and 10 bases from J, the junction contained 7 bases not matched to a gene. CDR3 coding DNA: TGTGCCAGCAGCTTGGGCGGGAGGGAAGGAGAGCAGTTCTTC. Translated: CASSLGGREGEQFF.

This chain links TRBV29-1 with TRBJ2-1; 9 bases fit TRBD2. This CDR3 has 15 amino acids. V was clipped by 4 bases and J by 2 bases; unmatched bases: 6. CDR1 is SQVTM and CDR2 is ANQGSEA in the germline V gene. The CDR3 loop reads CSVVGLAGAYNEQFF. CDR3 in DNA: TGCAGCGTTGTTGGGTTAGCGGGAGCCTACAATGAGCAGTTCTTC.

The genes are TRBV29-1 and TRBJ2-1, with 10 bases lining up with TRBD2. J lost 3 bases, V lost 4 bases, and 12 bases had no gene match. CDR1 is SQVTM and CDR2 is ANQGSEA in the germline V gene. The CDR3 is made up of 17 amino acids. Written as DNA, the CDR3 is TGCAGCGTTGGGGCTAGCGGGAGTCCAATAGGCTACAATGAGCAGTTCTTC. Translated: CSVGASGSPIGYNEQFF.

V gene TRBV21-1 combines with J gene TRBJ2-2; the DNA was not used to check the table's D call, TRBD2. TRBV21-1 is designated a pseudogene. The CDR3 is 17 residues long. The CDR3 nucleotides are TGTGCCAGCAGCAAAGACACTAGCGGGGATAACACCGGGGAGCTGTTTTTT. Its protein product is CASSKDTSGDNTGELFF.

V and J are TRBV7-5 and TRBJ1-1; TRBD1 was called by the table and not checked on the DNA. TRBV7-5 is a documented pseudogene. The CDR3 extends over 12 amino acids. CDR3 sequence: CARTLGHREAFF. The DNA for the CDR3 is TGTGCCAGAACCCTTGGGCACCGTGAAGCTTTCTTT.

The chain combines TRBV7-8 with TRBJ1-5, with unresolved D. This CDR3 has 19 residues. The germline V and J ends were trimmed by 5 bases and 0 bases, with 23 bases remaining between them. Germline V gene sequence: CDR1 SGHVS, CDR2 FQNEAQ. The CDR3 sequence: CASSPRGWQGLYSNQPQHF. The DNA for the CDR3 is TGTGCCAGCAGCCCCCGCGGCTGGCAAGGCCTATATAGCAATCAGCCCCAGCATTTT.

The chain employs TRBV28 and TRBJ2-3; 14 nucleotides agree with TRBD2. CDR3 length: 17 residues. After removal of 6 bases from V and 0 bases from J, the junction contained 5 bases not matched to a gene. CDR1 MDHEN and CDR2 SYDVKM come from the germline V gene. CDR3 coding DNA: TGTGCCAGCAGGGGACTAGCGGGAGACGGTAGCACAGATACGCAGTATTTT. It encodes CASRGLAGDGSTDTQYF.

The CDR3 sequence is CASSRIPGLTNEKLFF. CDR3 DNA: TGTGCCAGCAGCCGAATACCGGGACTGACTAATGAAAAACTGTTTTTT. The chain has TRBV7-9 and TRBJ1-4; possibly TRBD1 for D (5 bases). V was cut by 5 bases and J by 2 bases, with 15 bases left in between. This CDR3 contains 16 residues. Germline V CDR1 and CDR2: SEHNR, FQNEAQ (reference sequence). Variable domain in full (rest from reference TRBV7-9 and TRBJ1-4): DTGVSQNPRHKITKRGQNVTFRCDPISEHNRLYWYRQTLGQGPEFLTYFQNEAQLEKSRLLSDRFSAERPKGSFSTLEIQRTEQGDSAMYLCASSRIPGLTNEKLFFGSGTQLSVL.

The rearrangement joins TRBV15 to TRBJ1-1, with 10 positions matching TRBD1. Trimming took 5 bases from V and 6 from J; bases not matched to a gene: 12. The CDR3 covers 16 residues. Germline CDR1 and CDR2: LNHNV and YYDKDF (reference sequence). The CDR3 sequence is CATSDRGRGAPSEAFF. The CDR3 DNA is TGTGCCACCAGCGACAGGGGGCGCGGGGCCCCCTCTGAAGCTTTCTTT.

DNA of the CDR3: TGTGCCAGCAGCCCAGACAGCGGGAGAGGCGAGCAGTACTTC. Amino acids: CASSPDSGRGEQYF. The chain uses TRBV13 and TRBJ2-7; 8 positions match TRBD2. Unmatched junction bases numbered 9, after V lost 5 bases and J lost 6 bases. The CDR3 consists of 14 residues. Germline CDR1 is PRHDT and CDR2 is FYEKMQ (reference sequence).